One sample yielded the 26 T cell receptor beta chains listed below, sequenced in a study of T cells after yellow fever vaccination. One entry per CDR3 protein, called by TCRdb with MiXCR from the 5' RACE reads. The sample includes under 150,000 distinct CDR3 sequences, 7% to 9% of them seen just once. The sequenced sample was CD4+ T cells sorted from PBMCs, obtained 5 days after the yellow fever booster vaccination. The receptor source for this set is a man aged 25 to 45 who received the YFV17D yellow fever vaccine.

As regards this clonotype: This sequence may be a read error, since a much larger clone differs from it by one base. The J gene is TRBJ2-7, the V gene TRBV15; weak D call: TRBD2 (5 bases). The CDR3 covers 15 residues. CDR1 LNHNV and CDR2 YYDKDF come from the germline V gene (reference sequence). The CDR3 region has the DNA TGTGCCACCAGCAGAGCTAGGGAGTCCCGTTACGAGCAGTGCTTC. Its translation is CATSRARESRYEQCF.

This clonotype was picked up many times. The chain combines TRBV11-2 with TRBJ1-2; D may be TRBD1 (5 bases). The ends were cut back, 5 bases at V and 8 bases at J, with 9 bases in the middle. This CDR3 is built from 11 residues. Germline V CDR1 and CDR2: SGHAT, FQNNGV. The chain's CDR3 is CASSPGGGYTF. As DNA, the CDR3 is TGTGCCAGCAGCCCCGGGGGAGGCTACACCTTC.

In its sample, this clonotype was seen many times. The CDR3 spells CASSGTAVYGYTF. The CDR3 region has the DNA TGTGCCAGCAGTGGGACAGCAGTCTATGGCTACACCTTC. This chain uses TRBV6-6 with TRBJ1-2; 7 bases fit TRBD1. The trim removed 5 bases at V and 4 bases at J, leaving 4 bases unmatched. This CDR3 contains 13 residues. Germline assignment: CDR1 MNHNY and CDR2 SVGAGI (reference sequence).

This clonotype was counted ten times or more. V is TRBV4-3 and J is TRBJ2-7; either TRBD1 or TRBD2 may supply D (5 bases each). The germline CDR1 and CDR2 sequences are LGHNA and YSLEER. The germline V and J ends were trimmed by 0 bases and 5 bases, with 17 bases remaining between them. This CDR3 has 16 amino acids. CDR3 protein: CASSQDPGPGIHEQYF. Here the CDR3 DNA reads TGCGCCAGCAGCCAAGATCCGGGACCGGGAATCCACGAGCAGTACTTC.

The rearrangement uses TRBV7-2 and TRBJ2-7; 14 bases match TRBD2. This CDR3 is 13 amino acids long. Germline V lookup: CDR1 SGHTA, CDR2 FQGNSA. V was clipped by 5 bases and J by 7 bases; unmatched bases: 1. The CDR3 nucleotides are TGTGCCAGCAGCCGACTAGCGGGAGGGGAGCAGTACTTC. Its protein is CASSRLAGGEQYF.

This clonotype was seen at least ten times. The rearrangement uses TRBV7-2 and TRBJ2-5; D is ambiguous. The CDR3 runs 12 residues. Looked up from germline, CDR1 is SGHTA and CDR2 is FQGNSA. The V and J ends lost 0 bases and 7 bases respectively, with 6 bases between them. DNA for the CDR3: TGTGCCAGCAGCTTAGCGACACCGACCCAGTACTTC. Its protein product is CASSLATPTQYF.

This clonotype was seen at least ten times. V usage is TRBV12-3 or TRBV12-4 and J usage is TRBJ2-3, with D possibly called TRBD1 or TRBD2 (5 bases each). The CDR3 has 14 residues. The V end lost 6 bases, the J end lost 5 bases, and 15 bases lay between the germline ends. In nucleotides, the CDR3 is TGTGCCAGCAGACTCGGGACCGGCGGAGATACGCAGTATTTT. The encoded protein is CASRLGTGGDTQYF.

In this sample, this clonotype turned up many times. This sequence joins TRBV7-6 and TRBJ2-2; a weak D match, TRBD2 (6 bases). Trimming removed 5 bases from V and 6 bases from J, with 13 bases in between. CDR1 and CDR2 (germline): SGHVS, FNYEAQ. The CDR3 sequence is 14 residues long. CDR3 nucleotides: TGTGCCAGCAGCCCGCGTAGGGAGGCCGGGGAGCTGTTTTTT. Translating it yields CASSPRREAGELFF.

The rearrangement uses TRBV18 and TRBJ2-1; 9 nucleotides align to TRBD1. CDR1 and CDR2 (germline): KGHSH, LQKENI. Trimming at V came to 1 base and at J to 7 bases, leaving 5 bases not matched to a gene. CDR3 length: 15 residues. The CDR3 bases are TGTGCCAGCTCACCACTGGGACAGGGTCCGAATGAGCAGTTCTTC. Translating gives CASSPLGQGPNEQFF. Full variable domain (missing parts from reference TRBV18 and TRBJ2-1): NAGVMQNPRHLVRRRGQEARLRCSPMKGHSHVYWYRQLPEEGLKFMVYLQKENIIDESGMPKERFSAEFPKEGPSILRIQQVVRGDSAAYFCASSPLGQGPNEQFFGPGTRLTVL.

This clonotype appeared many times. The chain has TRBV5-1 and TRBJ2-5; D gene unclear. Germline lookup yields CDR1 SGHRS and CDR2 YFSETQ. This CDR3 spans 12 amino acids. The V end lost 0 bases, the J end lost 5 bases, and 5 bases lay between the germline ends. The CDR3, as DNA: TGCGCCAGCAGCTTGGGGCTGGAGACCCAGTACTTC. The encoded protein is CASSLGLETQYF.

This clonotype was found many times. V and J are TRBV4-3 and TRBJ2-3; the D gene is possibly TRBD1 (7 bases). V lost 0 bases and J lost 5, with 9 bases in between. Germline V gene sequence: CDR1 LGHNA, CDR2 YSLEER. The CDR3 spans 14 residues. For the CDR3, the DNA is TGCGCCAGCAGCCAAGACAGGGGGGAAGATACGCAGTATTTT. This translates into CASSQDRGEDTQYF.

This clonotype was found many times. The DNA for the CDR3 is TGCGCCAGCAGCTTGCCAGGGACTAGCGGGAATCATGAGCAGTTCTTC. Translation: CASSLPGTSGNHEQFF. This chain connects TRBV5-1 to TRBJ2-1, with TRBD2 identical over 13 bases. The CDR3 spans 16 residues. V shed 1 base, J shed 8 bases, and the junction held 6 bases outside the gene matches. Germline values: CDR1 SGHRS, CDR2 YFSETQ.

Of note for this clonotype: Being one base from a much bigger clone, this may be a read error. The chain couples TRBV27 to TRBJ2-1; TRBD2 matches at 8 bases. The germline V gene has CDR1 MNHEY and CDR2 SMNVEV (reference sequence). There are 14 residues in the CDR3. Trimming removed 8 bases from V and 5 bases from J; junction bases left unmatched: 8. The CDR3 nucleotides read TGTGCCAGCGGAATAGCGGGAAGAAACAATGAGCAGTTCTTC. Translated: CASGIAGRNNEQFF.

The sample holds a few counts of this clonotype. V is TRBV20-1 and J is TRBJ2-1; maybe TRBD2 (6 bases). CDR3 length equals 14 residues. Per the germline V gene, CDR1 is DFQATT and CDR2 is SNEGSKA (reference sequence). The ends were cut back, 3 bases at V and 9 bases at J, with 18 bases in the middle. The CDR3 coding sequence is TGCAGTGCTAGTTTCGGGAGTTTACATAGTGAGCAGTTCTTC. As protein: CSASFGSLHSEQFF.

This clonotype was picked up many times. This chain joins TRBV20-1 and TRBJ2-7, with TRBD2 as a possible D gene (5 bases). Trimming removed 1 base at V and 5 bases at J, with 15 bases between. Germline values: CDR1 DFQATT, CDR2 SNEGSKA (reference sequence). The CDR3 is 14 residues long. The CDR3 is CSARGVASIDEQYF. Here the CDR3 DNA reads TGCAGTGCTAGAGGCGTAGCGAGCATCGACGAGCAGTACTTC.

This clonotype was detected many times. The genes are TRBV15 and TRBJ2-1; no definite D call. CDR1 and CDR2 from the germline V gene are LNHNV and YYDKDF (reference sequence). V was trimmed by 5 bases and J by 1 base, leaving 12 bases between them. The length of the CDR3 is 15 residues. Here the CDR3 reads CATSGRSGSYNEQFF. CDR3 in DNA: TGTGCCACCAGCGGACGCTCTGGGTCCTACAATGAGCAGTTCTTC.

On this clonotype: This may be a read error, as it is one base from a much larger clone. This chain links TRBV19 with TRBJ1-1, with D possibly being TRBD1 (5 bases). Germline CDR1 and CDR2: LNHDA and SQIVND (reference sequence). The ends were cut back, 7 bases at V and 7 bases at J, with 19 bases in the middle. This CDR3 is built from 14 residues. The CDR3 DNA reads TGTGCCAGTATCGGTTCGAGGGGAGCGGGTGAAGCTTTCTTT. Its protein is CASIGSRGAGEAFF.

This clonotype came up many times. The chain combines TRBV20-1 with TRBJ2-7; 9 bases map to TRBD1. V lost 2 bases to trimming and J lost 1 base; unmatched junction nucleotides: 3. Germline V gives CDR1 DFQATT, CDR2 SNEGSKA (reference sequence). There are 14 residues in the CDR3. The CDR3 region has the DNA TGCAGTGCTAGATCCGGGACAGGGTCCTACGAGCAGTACTTC. Translating gives CSARSGTGSYEQYF.

This clonotype has at least ten counts. The rearrangement joins TRBV5-1 to TRBJ2-2, with TRBD2 matching over 10 bases. This CDR3 is built from 16 residues. Germline V lookup: CDR1 SGHRS, CDR2 YFSETQ. With V trimmed by 4 bases and J by 1 base, 4 bases remained unmatched. This chain's CDR3 is CASSPLAGGNTGELFF. In DNA form, the CDR3 reads TGCGCCAGCAGCCCTTTAGCGGGAGGGAACACCGGGGAGCTGTTTTTT.

This clonotype occurred many times. V usage is TRBV7-8 and J usage is TRBJ2-7, with 10 positions matching TRBD1. Trimming took 4 bases from V and 2 from J; bases not matched to a gene: 11. CDR1 SGHVS and CDR2 FQNEAQ come from the germline V gene. CDR3 length equals 17 residues. The CDR3 region is CASSYKPGQGNTYEQYF. The CDR3 DNA follows: TGTGCCAGCAGCTATAAACCGGGACAGGGGAATACCTACGAGCAGTACTTC.

On this clonotype itself: A read error may be the cause here, since a much bigger clone is one base away. The chain couples TRBV15 to TRBJ2-4, with D uncertain. Germline CDR1 and CDR2: LNHNV and YYDKDF (reference sequence). Trimming left V 1 base short and J 8 bases short, with 6 bases between. This CDR3 comprises 12 residues. CDR3 protein: CATSRVDDIQYF. The CDR3 nucleotides read TGTGCCACCAGCAGAGTGGATGACATTCAGTACTTC.

This clonotype was counted ten times or more. The chain is built from TRBV5-6 and TRBJ2-5; D is unclear. V was pared by 7 bases and J by 2 bases, with 3 bases between. CDR3 size: 10 residues. In germline, CDR1 is SGHDT, CDR2 YYEEEE. DNA of the CDR3: TGTGCCAGCGGTCAAGAGACCCAGTACTTC. As protein: CASGQETQYF. Based on the CDR3 plus reference TRBV5-6 and TRBJ2-5, the full variable domain is DAGVTQSPTHLIKTRGQQVTLRCSPKSGHDTVSWYQQALGQGPQFIFQYYEEEERQRGNFPDRFSGHQFPNYSSELNVNALLLGDSALYLCASGQETQYFGPGTRLLVL.

The V gene is TRBV6-5, the J gene TRBJ2-2, with 10 bases that match TRBD2. The CDR3 totals 14 residues. Germline CDR1 reads MNHEY; CDR2 reads SVGAGI. Trimming removed 3 bases from V and 5 bases from J; junction bases left unmatched: 0. CDR3 residues: CASSYSGRTGELFF. CDR3 sequence (DNA): TGTGCCAGCAGTTATAGCGGGAGGACCGGGGAGCTGTTTTTT.

This clonotype came up many times. The chain recombines TRBV5-1 with TRBJ2-5, with 7 nucleotides matching TRBD2. Losses at the gene ends were 4 bases for V and 3 bases for J; bases not matched to a gene: 3. Germline V lookup: CDR1 SGHRS, CDR2 YFSETQ. This CDR3 spans 13 amino acids. The CDR3 DNA follows: TGCGCCAGCAGCCCAAGCGGGGAAGAGACCCAGTACTTC. Its translation is CASSPSGEETQYF.

This clonotype was picked up many times. J is TRBJ1-1 and V is TRBV20-1, with TRBD1 as a possible D gene (6 bases). With 1 base removed from V and 6 bases from J, the gap between germline ends came to 12 bases. This CDR3 is 13 amino acids long. The V gene's germline CDR1 is DFQATT and CDR2 SNEGSKA (reference sequence). The CDR3: CSARVWGASEAFF. The DNA for the CDR3 is TGCAGTGCTAGAGTATGGGGGGCGTCTGAAGCTTTCTTT.

This clonotype showed up just a few times. The chain uses TRBV7-3 and TRBJ2-3; 8 nucleotides align to TRBD2. Looked up from germline, CDR1 is SGHTA and CDR2 is FQGTGA. Trimming at V came to 5 bases and at J to 5 bases, leaving 9 bases not matched to a gene. This CDR3 is built from 15 residues. CDR3 sequence (DNA): TGTGCCAGCAGCACTCAAGCGGGAGCGGTAGATACGCAGTATTTT. Its protein product is CASSTQAGAVDTQYF.